A single sample is the source of the 30 T cell receptor beta chains below, sequenced in a study of CD4 T cells in relation to SARS-CoV-2 and coronaviruses. Sequencing was performed with immunoSEQ multiplex PCR; in TCRdb, only in-frame clones are kept and a portion is missing. The table includes about 36,000 clones, roughly 80% detected once. Their specific antigens are unknown. Sample: naive CD4+ T cells from PBMCs, cultured in vitro. Subset noted: naive CD4+ T cells isolated by negative enrichment. The receptors derive from an adult with COVID-19.

This clone was observed a handful of times. This chain links TRBV7-6 with TRBJ2-2, with D possibly matching TRBD2 (5 bases). This CDR3 region has 15 residues. Germline V gives CDR1 SGHVS, CDR2 FNYEAQ. V shed 5 bases and J shed 5 bases, with 15 bases lying between them. As DNA, the CDR3 is TGTGCCAGCAGCCAAATAATCGGGGATACCGGGGAGCTGTTTTTT. This codes for CASSQIIGDTGELFF. Drawing the rest from reference TRBV7-6 and TRBJ2-2, the complete variable domain is GAGVSQSPRYKVTKRGQDVALRCDPISGHVSLYWYRQALGQGPEFLTYFNYEAQQDKSGLPNDRFSAERPEGSISTLTIQRTEQRDSAMYRCASSQIIGDTGELFFGEGSRLTVL.

This clone was observed a few times. The rearrangement joins TRBV7-3 to TRBJ2-1; D remains ambiguous. Germline CDR1 is SGHTA and CDR2 is FQGTGA. The CDR3 has 13 residues. Trimming took off 2 bases at V and 5 bases at J, with 7 bases between the two ends. The CDR3 sequence is CASSLGVNNEQFF. The CDR3 nucleotides read TGTGCCAGCAGCTTAGGCGTAAACAATGAGCAGTTCTTC.

This chain links TRBV7-2 with TRBJ2-3, with D perhaps matching TRBD2 (6 bases). The V end was cut by 1 base, the J end by 4 bases, with 6 bases between. CDR1 and CDR2 (germline): SGHTA, FQGNSA. The CDR3 runs 13 residues. CDR3: CASSLGGADTQYF. The CDR3 DNA is TGTGCCAGCAGCTTAGGGGGGGCAGATACGCAGTATTTT.

The rearrangement links TRBV19 to TRBJ2-2; 9 bases map to TRBD1. V shed 6 bases and J 6 bases; nucleotides not matched to a gene: 5. CDR1 is LNHDA, CDR2 SQIVND, per germline (reference sequence). The CDR3 covers 14 residues. CDR3 sequence: CASSGDRESGELFF. The CDR3, as DNA: TGTGCCAGTAGCGGGGACAGGGAGTCCGGGGAGCTGTTTTTT.

This rearrangement joins TRBV19 to TRBJ1-2; D uncertain. Germline V gene sequence: CDR1 LNHDA, CDR2 SQIVND (reference sequence). V gave up 4 bases and J gave up 7 bases, with 7 bases separating them. The CDR3 extends over 11 amino acids. Here the CDR3 DNA reads TGTGCCAGTAGTAATGTAATTGGCTACACCTTC. Translation gives CASSNVIGYTF.

The genes are TRBV12-3 or TRBV12-4 and TRBJ1-2, with D hard to call. This CDR3 comprises 13 residues. Trimming shortened V by 2 bases and J by 6 bases, and 10 bases separated the two germline ends. The CDR3 bases are TGTGCCAGCAGTTTAATCCCGTCAGATGGCTACACCTTC. It specifies CASSLIPSDGYTF.

This chain uses TRBV5-4 with TRBJ1-4; 8 nucleotides match TRBD1. Per the germline V gene, CDR1 is SGHNT and CDR2 is YYREEE (reference sequence). J gave up 7 bases and V 0 bases, and 14 bases lay outside the gene matches. This CDR3 comprises 18 residues. The CDR3 sequence is CASSLAQGLGGQAEKLFF. The DNA for the CDR3 is TGTGCCAGCAGCTTGGCCCAAGGTTTGGGGGGACAGGCTGAAAAACTGTTTTTT.

The genes are TRBV7-3 and TRBJ2-2; TRBD2 matches at 7 bases. With V trimmed by 5 bases and J by 3 bases, 12 bases remained unmatched. Germline CDR1 and CDR2: SGHTA and FQGTGA. This CDR3 comprises 17 residues. The CDR3 DNA sequence: TGTGCCAGCAGCCCCACCAGGGCGGGAGCGGACACCGGGGAGCTGTTTTTT. This translates into CASSPTRAGADTGELFF.

The rearrangement links TRBV4-2 to TRBJ2-1; D is perhaps TRBD1 or TRBD2 (7 bases each). This CDR3 region has 16 residues. The germline V gene has CDR1 LGHNA and CDR2 YNFKEQ. Trimming removed 7 bases at V and 5 bases at J, with 21 bases between. This CDR3 reads CASNKGREGANNEQFF. The CDR3 DNA sequence: TGTGCCAGCAATAAGGGCAGGGAGGGGGCCAACAATGAGCAGTTCTTC.

The rearrangement joins TRBV29-1 to TRBJ2-3; 8 bases agree with TRBD2. From germline, CDR1 is SQVTM and CDR2 ANQGSEA. Trimming at V came to 5 bases and at J to 0 bases, leaving 10 bases not matched to a gene. This CDR3 comprises 16 residues. Here the CDR3 DNA reads TGCAGCGTTTTATCACATAGCGGGGTTAGCACAGATACGCAGTATTTT. Its protein is CSVLSHSGVSTDTQYF.

This chain links TRBV7-3 with TRBJ2-1; TRBD1 is a possible D gene (5 bases). Between the trimmed V and J ends, which lost 1 base and 9 bases, there was a span of 13 bases. Germline lookup yields CDR1 SGHTA and CDR2 FQGTGA. This CDR3 contains 14 residues. The CDR3 nucleotides read TGTGCCAGCAGCTTAAACGCAGGGTCGGTTGAGCAGTTCTTC. This encodes CASSLNAGSVEQFF.

This chain uses TRBV19 with TRBJ1-2; D is undetermined. Trimming shortened V by 4 bases and J by 4 bases, and 16 bases separated the two germline ends. This CDR3 comprises 15 residues. Germline V CDR1 and CDR2: LNHDA, SQIVND (reference sequence). The CDR3 DNA sequence: TGTGCCAGTAGTACCGCGGGGTCCGCCGTCTATGGCTACACCTTC. Translation: CASSTAGSAVYGYTF.

The CDR3 coding sequence is TGTGCCAGCAGTCCAGGGACTAGCGGGATCCCCTACGAGCAGTACTTC. This sequence encodes CASSPGTSGIPYEQYF. V gene TRBV28 combines with J gene TRBJ2-7; 13 bases match TRBD2. Looked up from germline, CDR1 is MDHEN and CDR2 is SYDVKM. The CDR3 has 16 residues. The V gene end was trimmed by 5 bases and the J gene end by 2 bases; junction bases not matched to a gene: 6.

The chain uses TRBV2 and TRBJ2-1; 8 bases align to TRBD2. Losses at the gene ends were 10 bases for V and 4 bases for J; bases not matched to a gene: 6. The CDR3 covers 13 residues. Germline values: CDR1 SNHLY, CDR2 FYNNEI. The CDR3 loop reads CATGERGYNEQFF. CDR3 in DNA: TGTGCCACCGGAGAGCGGGGGTACAATGAGCAGTTCTTC.

This clone was seen more than once but under ten times. The V gene is TRBV4-2, the J gene TRBJ2-1; the D is unclear. Trimming took off 0 bases at V and 9 bases at J, with 15 bases between the two ends. This CDR3 spans 15 amino acids. Germline-derived CDR1 and CDR2 are LGHNA and YNFKEQ. CDR3 in DNA: TGTGCCAGCAGCCAAGAGTCTGGATCCGTCGGTGAGCAGTTCTTC. Encoded protein: CASSQESGSVGEQFF.

The rearrangement links TRBV2 to TRBJ2-5; the D gene is possibly TRBD1 (6 bases). Germline CDR1 is SNHLY and CDR2 is FYNNEI. Trimming removed 6 bases at V and 4 bases at J, with 15 bases between. The CDR3 loop spans 14 amino acids. CDR3 amino acids: CASRENTGLETQYF. CDR3 DNA sequence: TGTGCCAGCAGGGAAAATACAGGGTTAGAGACCCAGTACTTC.

J is TRBJ1-3 and V is TRBV12-3 or TRBV12-4; D ambiguous. The CDR3 loop spans 13 amino acids. Between the trimmed V and J ends, which lost 6 bases and 8 bases, there was a span of 14 bases. CDR3 nucleotide sequence: TGTGCCAGCAGGCACGGGTGGGGAGACACCATATATTTT. It codes for CASRHGWGDTIYF.

The V call is TRBV21-1, the J call TRBJ2-1; the table assigns TRBD1, which was not confirmed against the DNA. TRBV21-1 is a known pseudogene. CDR3 size: 18 residues. CDR3 region: CASSKVNPGQSSYNEQFF. In nucleotides, the CDR3 is TGTGCCAGCAGCAAAGTCAATCCGGGACAGAGCTCCTACAATGAGCAGTTCTTC.

The V and J genes are TRBV2 and TRBJ2-1, with D perhaps TRBD2 (5 bases). The CDR3 extends over 13 amino acids. Deletions cut 10 bases from V and 2 bases from J, with 12 bases between. Germline V lookup: CDR1 SNHLY, CDR2 FYNNEI. The CDR3 bases are TGTGCCACCAGACTGGAGGCCTACAATGAGCAGTTCTTC. Translated: CATRLEAYNEQFF.

The chain employs TRBV19 and TRBJ2-1; 13 bases match TRBD2. After removal of 8 bases from V and 10 bases from J, the junction contained 8 bases not matched to a gene. The CDR3 extends over 14 amino acids. The germline V gene encodes CDR1 LNHDA and CDR2 SQIVND (reference sequence). The chain's CDR3 is CASQGTSGVGEQFF. Here the CDR3 DNA reads TGTGCCAGTCAGGGGACTAGCGGGGTCGGAGAGCAGTTCTTC.

V gene TRBV6-5 combines with J gene TRBJ1-1; D is ambiguous. CDR3 length: 13 amino acids. V was trimmed by 6 bases and J by 3 bases, leaving 11 bases between them. The germline gives CDR1 MNHEY, CDR2 SVGAGI. CDR3 nucleotide sequence: TGTGCCAGCAGCGCTGGGAGGGACACTGAAGCTTTCTTT. Protein sequence: CASSAGRDTEAFF.

V usage is TRBV5-1 and J usage is TRBJ2-1; 11 bases line up with TRBD2. Germline CDR1 reads SGHRS; CDR2 reads YFSETQ. This CDR3 region has 15 residues. V shed 4 bases, J shed 3 bases, and the junction held 3 bases outside the gene matches. This chain's CDR3 is CASSPTSGSYNEQFF. In DNA form, the CDR3 reads TGCGCCAGCAGCCCCACTAGCGGGAGCTACAATGAGCAGTTCTTC.

The count of this clone is one. The chain joins TRBV27 to TRBJ2-5, with D perhaps TRBD1 (6 bases). Per the germline V gene, CDR1 is MNHEY and CDR2 is SMNVEV (reference sequence). CDR3 length equals 13 residues. V shed 5 bases and J shed 0 bases, with 7 bases lying between them. DNA of the CDR3: TGTGCCAGCAGTGACAGGCACCAAGAGACCCAGTACTTC. Amino acid sequence: CASSDRHQETQYF.

The chain couples TRBV11-3 to TRBJ2-3; 7 bases are shared with TRBD2. The germline CDR1 and CDR2 sequences are SGHNT and YENEEA. There are 12 residues in the CDR3. The trim removed 8 bases at V and 2 bases at J, leaving 1 base unmatched. CDR3 in amino acids: CASGTNTDTQYF. The CDR3 DNA reads as TGTGCCAGCGGGACTAACACAGATACGCAGTATTTT. Full variable domain (remainder filled in from reference TRBV11-3 and TRBJ2-3): EAGVVQSPRYKIIEKKQPVAFWCNPISGHNTLYWYLQNLGQGPELLIRYENEEAVDDSQLPKDRFSAERLKGVDSTLKIQPAELGDSAVYLCASGTNTDTQYFGPGTRLTVL.

The J gene is TRBJ2-2, the V gene TRBV3-1 (or the pseudogene TRBV3-2); D ambiguous. Germline lookup yields CDR1 LGHDT and CDR2 YNNKEL (reference sequence). The CDR3 totals 12 residues. The ends were cut back, 4 bases at V and 6 bases at J, with 6 bases in the middle. CDR3 sequence (DNA): TGTGCCAGCAGCCTGGGCGCCGGGGAGCTGTTTTTT. It translates to CASSLGAGELFF.

This chain connects TRBV3-1 (or the pseudogene TRBV3-2) to TRBJ2-1; the match to TRBD2 covers 12 bases. The CDR3 is made up of 16 amino acids. Trimming took 4 bases from V and 7 from J; bases not matched to a gene: 8. Germline CDR1 LGHDT, CDR2 YNNKEL (reference sequence). The CDR3 protein is CASSLLAGGAWNEQFF. CDR3 in DNA: TGTGCCAGCAGCCTACTAGCGGGAGGCGCCTGGAATGAGCAGTTCTTC.

The chain joins TRBV6-5 to TRBJ1-1; 8 nucleotides align to TRBD1. Trimming cost V 4 bases and J 1 base; bases outside gene matches: 2. The germline CDR1 and CDR2 sequences are MNHEY and SVGAGI. There are 14 residues in the CDR3. CDR3 amino acids: CASSWGQANTEAFF. CDR3 nucleotides: TGTGCCAGCAGTTGGGGACAGGCGAACACTGAAGCTTTCTTT.

This chain connects TRBV21-1 to TRBJ2-7; the D call in the table, TRBD1, was not verified against the DNA. TRBV21-1 is a listed pseudogene. The CDR3 extends over 15 amino acids. In DNA, the CDR3 is TGTGCCAGCAGCAATACCCCAGGGGGAAGCTACGAGCAGTACTTC. This encodes CASSNTPGGSYEQYF.

The CDR3 region has the DNA TGTGCCATCAGTGAGTCAGGGCCGGGGTTGGAGACTGAAGCTTTCTTT. This translates into CAISESGPGLETEAFF. The genes are TRBV10-3 and TRBJ1-1; D gene uncertain. V was shortened by 0 bases and J by 5 bases, with 16 bases between the two germline ends. The CDR3 consists of 16 residues. Germline CDR1 reads ENHRY; CDR2 reads SYGVKD.

This chain links TRBV7-2 with TRBJ2-1; 13 bases fit TRBD2. This CDR3 has 15 residues. Germline CDR1 is SGHTA and CDR2 is FQGNSA. V lost 4 bases and J lost 9; bases outside the gene matches: 6. This chain's CDR3 is CASSSTSGRASEQFF. In DNA form, the CDR3 reads TGTGCCAGCAGCTCCACTAGCGGGAGGGCCAGTGAGCAGTTCTTC.